This T cell receptor (beta chain) was retrieved from a study of CD8 T cells in Susac syndrome. Germline CDR1 reads SGHAT; CDR2 reads FQDESV (reference sequence). This CDR3 is built from 16 residues. Trimming pared 5 bases from V and 2 bases from J, leaving 16 bases between. RNA, at about 0.45 to 1 ug, was reverse transcribed with random hexamers. An immunoSEQ multiplex PCR generated amplified TCR beta CDR3 products spanning 54 Vbeta and 13 Jbeta. TCRdb re-analysed the immunoSEQ multiplex PCR reads in MiXCR, keeping a single row per CDR3 protein. The sample lists 170,000 or so distinct CDR3 sequences, 95% to 96% occurring once.

The chain has TRBV11-1 and TRBJ2-1; a possible D gene is TRBD2 (6 bases). The sequence was obtained from a human donor with Susac syndrome. The sample consisted of CD4+ T cells from PBMCs. The CDR3 protein is CASSRGGEAAYNEQFF. Here the CDR3 DNA reads TGTGCCAGCAGCCGAGGCGGGGAGGCGGCCTACAATGAGCAGTTCTTC. The variable domain in full, completed from reference TRBV11-1 and TRBJ2-1, reads EAEVAQSPRYKITEKSQAVAFWCDPISGHATLYWYRQILGQGPELLVQFQDESVVDDSQLPKDRFSAERLKGVDSTLKIQPAELGDSAMYLCASSRGGEAAYNEQFFGPGTRLTVL.